The clone carrying this T cell receptor beta chain was seen ten or more times. The data were obtained in a study of T cells in Graves' hyperthyroidism and ophthalmopathy. V was pared by 0 bases and J by 10 bases, with 13 bases between. This CDR3 has 13 amino acids. Germline assignment: CDR1 SGDLS and CDR2 YYNGEE. RNA transcripts yielded amplified TCR beta CDR3 regions. A set of HTBI primers served as the primers for a first-round RT-PCR of the TCR CDR3. TCRdb reprocessed the multiplex PCR reads with MiXCR, giving one entry per CDR3 protein. This sample carries some 500,000 distinct CDR3 sequences, about 15% of them seen once, and the ten largest clones take about a sixth.

The specimen sequenced was blood. The rearrangement links TRBV9 to TRBJ1-1; no firm D call. This TCR derives from a young woman with Graves' hyperthyroidism. The CDR3 coding sequence is TGTGCCAGCAGCGTAGATCCCGGAATGAGAGCTTTCTTT. Translating it yields CASSVDPGMRAFF.